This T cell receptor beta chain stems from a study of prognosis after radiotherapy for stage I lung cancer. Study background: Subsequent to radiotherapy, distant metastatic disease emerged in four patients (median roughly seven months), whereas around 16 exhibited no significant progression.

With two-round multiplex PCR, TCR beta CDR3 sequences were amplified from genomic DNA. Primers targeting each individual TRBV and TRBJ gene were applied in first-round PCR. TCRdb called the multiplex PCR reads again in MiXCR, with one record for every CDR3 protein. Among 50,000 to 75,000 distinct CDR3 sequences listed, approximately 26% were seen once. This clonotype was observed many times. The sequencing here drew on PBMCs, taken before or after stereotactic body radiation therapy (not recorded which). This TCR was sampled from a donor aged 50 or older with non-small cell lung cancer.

The CDR3 loop is CASSSGQGPGEQYF. The CDR3 DNA is TGCGCCAGCAGCTCCGGGCAGGGTCCCGGGGAGCAGTACTTC. The chain links TRBV5-1 to TRBJ2-7; perhaps TRBD1 as D (5 bases). The germline CDR1 and CDR2 sequences are SGHRS and YFSETQ. Trimming left V 3 bases short and J 7 bases short, with 17 bases between. This CDR3 spans 14 amino acids.